The 3 T cell receptor beta chains reported below all come from one sample, sequenced in a study of blood T cells in healthy people across ages (dated by TCRdb to the mid-2010s). Library preparation used 5' RACE. Sequencing was carried out with an Illumina HiSeq 2500. A second roughly 6 to 11 cycle PCR used a sample-barcoded 5' primer and a J-beta primer mix. TCRdb reworked the public reads: Q25 trimming with fastp, MiXCR clone assembly, productive beta chains retained. Each entry merges the rows of one CDR3 protein and shows their most common DNA and genes. Here the sample has 1.5 million to 2 million distinct CDR3 sequences; roughly 27% occur a single time. Roughly 8% of the sample lies in the top ten. Sequenced: blood. All receptors come from a woman aged 25-40 years in good health.

The CDR3, as DNA: TGTGCCAGTATTGGAGGGGGGCACAATGAGCAGTTCTTC. Translated, it gives CASIGGGHNEQFF. The genes are TRBV3-1 and TRBJ2-1; either TRBD1 or TRBD2 may supply D (6 bases each). Between the trimmed V and J ends, which lost 9 bases and 5 bases, there was a span of 14 bases. The CDR3 spans 13 residues. Per germline, CDR1 LGHDT and CDR2 YNNKEL (reference sequence).

In this sample, this clonotype turned up a few times. The chain links TRBV2 to TRBJ2-2, with 7 bases aligning to TRBD2. The CDR3 runs to 14 residues. Trimming took 6 bases from V and 4 from J; bases not matched to a gene: 5. The V gene's germline CDR1 is SNHLY and CDR2 FYNNEI. CDR3 sequence: CASSPGRPTGELFF. The CDR3 DNA reads TGTGCCAGCAGCCCCGGGAGGCCCACCGGGGAGCTGTTTTTT.

This clonotype was counted once. Germline and junction disagree at one end, which may indicate a read error. The chain combines TRBV28 with TRBJ1-2; 7 bases map to TRBD1. The CDR3 has 14 residues. The germline CDR1 and CDR2 sequences are MDHEN and SYDVKM. In DNA form, the CDR3 reads TGTGCCAGCAGTTTACCGACAGGGTTTAATGGCCACACCTTC. It yields the protein CASSLPTGFNGHTF.